These 29 T cell receptor beta chains were sequenced from one sample in a study of T cell responses to AZD1222 COVID-19 vaccine. TCRdb's table, derived via immunoSEQ multiplex PCR, lists solely in-frame clones and lacks some. This table holds more than 110,000 clones. Sequenced input: peripheral blood. These TCRs come from an adult in good health.

About this clone itself: Other nucleotide sequences in the sample specify the same CDR3. This chain joins TRBV14 and TRBJ1-1; D call uncertain. CDR3 length equals 13 residues. V shed 5 bases and J shed 2 bases, with 9 bases lying between them. Germline-derived CDR1 and CDR2 are SGHDN and FVKESK. CDR3 nucleotide sequence: TGTGCCAGCAGCGACGAGGTTAACACTGAAGCTTTCTTT. It yields the protein CASSDEVNTEAFF.

For the CDR3, the DNA is TGTGCCAGTGTTGGGGGGCGGGATACGCAGTATTTT. As protein: CASVGGRDTQYF. The chain recombines TRBV3-1 (or the pseudogene TRBV3-2) with TRBJ2-3; the D call may be TRBD1 or TRBD2 (6 bases each). Germline values: CDR1 LGHDT, CDR2 YNNKEL (reference sequence). The V end was cut by 9 bases, the J end by 6 bases, with 13 bases between. The CDR3 is 12 amino acids.

This chain joins TRBV5-3 and TRBJ2-7; D gene uncertain. TRBV5-3 is placed among ORFs of uncertain function. This CDR3 contains 15 residues. V lost 2 bases to trimming and J lost 7 bases, with 19 bases between them. This CDR3 is CARSLVGGTPEEQYF. The CDR3 DNA is TGTGCCAGAAGCTTAGTGGGCGGAACCCCAGAGGAGCAGTACTTC.

V and J are TRBV19 and TRBJ2-1; the D gene could be TRBD1 or TRBD2 (6 bases each). This CDR3 is 14 amino acids long. Germline CDR1 LNHDA, CDR2 SQIVND (reference sequence). V was trimmed by 4 bases and J by 9 bases, leaving 16 bases between them. The CDR3 nucleotides read TGTGCCAGTAGTACCCAGAGGGGGGCCTCTGAGCAGTTCTTC. This gives the protein CASSTQRGASEQFF.

The chain employs TRBV7-2 and TRBJ1-5; 8 bases are shared with TRBD1. This CDR3 comprises 14 residues. The V and J ends lost 6 bases and 4 bases, in that order; junction bases with no gene match: 5. Looked up from germline, CDR1 is SGHTA and CDR2 is FQGNSA. The CDR3 sequence is CASRGTGGNQPQHF. The CDR3 bases are TGTGCCAGCAGGGGGACAGGTGGGAATCAGCCCCAGCATTTT.

This chain connects TRBV7-8 to TRBJ1-2; the D gene is possibly TRBD1 (5 bases). The germline V and J ends were trimmed by 1 base and 8 bases, with 20 bases remaining between them. This CDR3 contains 16 residues. Germline loops: CDR1 SGHVS, CDR2 FQNEAQ. CDR3 loop: CASSLVRQGGTGGYTF. As DNA, the CDR3 is TGTGCCAGCAGCTTAGTGCGTCAGGGAGGGACTGGGGGCTACACCTTC. Drawing the rest from reference TRBV7-8 and TRBJ1-2, the complete variable domain is GAGVSQSPRYKVAKRGQDVALRCDPISGHVSLFWYQQALGQGPEFLTYFQNEAQLDKSGLPSDRFFAERPEGSVSTLKIQRTQQEDSAVYLCASSLVRQGGTGGYTFGSGTRLTVV.

The CDR3: CASSPLRERNEKLFF. As DNA, the CDR3 is TGTGCCAGCTCACCTCTCCGGGAGCGTAATGAAAAACTGTTTTTT. This chain connects TRBV18 to TRBJ1-4; D is undetermined. V was shortened by 3 bases and J by 4 bases, with 12 bases between the two germline ends. The CDR3 runs 15 residues. Germline CDR1 reads KGHSH; CDR2 reads LQKENI. Complete variable domain (other parts from reference TRBV18 and TRBJ1-4): NAGVMQNPRHLVRRRGQEARLRCSPMKGHSHVYWYRQLPEEGLKFMVYLQKENIIDESGMPKERFSAEFPKEGPSILRIQQVVRGDSAAYFCASSPLRERNEKLFFGSGTQLSVL.

The V and J genes are TRBV19 and TRBJ2-3, with 9 bases aligning to TRBD2. CDR1 is LNHDA, CDR2 SQIVND, per germline (reference sequence). The CDR3 contains 19 residues. The ends lost 1 base at V and 5 bases at J; junction bases unmatched: 16. The CDR3 loop is CASSIGRPSSGGFGDTQYF. CDR3 bases: TGTGCCAGTAGTATAGGTCGGCCGAGTAGCGGGGGTTTCGGAGATACGCAGTATTTT.

The chain uses TRBV12-3 or TRBV12-4 and TRBJ2-5; no clear D gene. The CDR3 has 11 amino acids. With 4 bases removed from V and 5 bases from J, the gap between germline ends came to 5 bases. The CDR3 loop is CASSYGETQYF. The CDR3 DNA reads TGTGCCAGCAGTTATGGGGAGACCCAGTACTTC.

This sequence joins TRBV5-4 and TRBJ2-7, with 7 nucleotides matching TRBD1. Germline assignment: CDR1 SGHNT and CDR2 YYREEE (reference sequence). The CDR3 sequence is 14 residues long. V shed 4 bases, J shed 2 bases, and the junction held 6 bases outside the gene matches. DNA of the CDR3: TGTGCCAGCAGCCCGGGACAGAGTCCCTACGAGCAGTACTTC. Its translation is CASSPGQSPYEQYF.

This chain uses TRBV9 with TRBJ1-6, with D unclear. V dropped 4 bases and J dropped 6 bases, with 14 bases sitting between them. Germline V gene lookup returns CDR1 SGDLS and CDR2 YYNGEE. The CDR3 contains 15 residues. The CDR3, as DNA: TGTGCCAGCAGCCCCCAAGGACGGGCTAATTCACCCCTCCACTTT. Translation gives CASSPQGRANSPLHF.

The genes are TRBV5-1 and TRBJ2-3, with a tentative D call TRBD2 (5 bases). With 0 bases removed from V and 5 bases from J, the gap between germline ends came to 10 bases. Germline values: CDR1 SGHRS, CDR2 YFSETQ. This CDR3 comprises 14 residues. This CDR3 reads CASSLDWEIDTQYF. In nucleotides, the CDR3 is TGCGCCAGCAGCTTGGACTGGGAGATAGATACGCAGTATTTT. Looking up the rest from reference TRBV5-1 and TRBJ2-3 gives the full variable domain: KAGVTQTPRYLIKTRGQQVTLSCSPISGHRSVSWYQQTPGQGLQFLFEYFSETQRNKGNFPGRFSGRQFSNSRSEMNVSTLELGDSALYLCASSLDWEIDTQYFGPGTRLTVL.

This chain uses TRBV6-5 with TRBJ2-3; 9 nucleotides match TRBD1. The germline V gene encodes CDR1 MNHEY and CDR2 SVGAGI. The length of the CDR3 is 13 residues. Unmatched junction bases numbered 6, after V lost 10 bases and J lost 4 bases. The CDR3 protein is CATYRGPPDTQYF. As DNA, the CDR3 is TGTGCCACATACAGGGGGCCCCCAGATACGCAGTATTTT.

The rearrangement joins TRBV28 to TRBJ1-5; no clear D gene. Trimming pared 4 bases from V and 1 base from J, leaving 23 bases between. Germline CDR1 reads MDHEN; CDR2 reads SYDVKM. CDR3 length: 19 amino acids. The chain's CDR3 is CASSSHLRRVWLSNQPQHF. In nucleotides, the CDR3 is TGTGCCAGCAGTTCGCACCTGCGGAGGGTCTGGTTAAGCAATCAGCCCCAGCATTTT.

The chain links TRBV2 to TRBJ1-2; no definite D call. V was pared by 5 bases and J by 7 bases, with 17 bases between. CDR1 is SNHLY, CDR2 FYNNEI, per germline. CDR3 length: 14 residues. DNA for the CDR3: TGTGCCAGCAGTCCCTGGACGGTTTCTGGTGGCTACACCTTC. It specifies CASSPWTVSGGYTF.

The CDR3 here is CASRGATNEKLFF. As DNA, the CDR3 is TGTGCCAGCAGGGGAGCAACTAATGAAAAACTGTTTTTT. This chain uses TRBV19 with TRBJ1-4; perhaps TRBD1 as D (6 bases). The germline CDR1 and CDR2 sequences are LNHDA and SQIVND (reference sequence). The V end was cut by 9 bases, the J end by 0 bases, with 8 bases between. There are 13 residues in the CDR3.

V is TRBV25-1 and J is TRBJ2-7; no definite D call. The ends were cut back, 2 bases at V and 7 bases at J, with 21 bases in the middle. The V gene's germline CDR1 is MGHDK and CDR2 SYGVNS. The CDR3 consists of 16 residues. The CDR3 DNA sequence: TGTGCCAGCAGTGAACAGAGGACGGCGGCTATCCGTGAGCAGTACTTC. Translated: CASSEQRTAAIREQYF.

The genes are TRBV2 and TRBJ1-3; a weak D match, TRBD1 (5 bases). The CDR3 has 14 residues. Germline V gene lookup returns CDR1 SNHLY and CDR2 FYNNEI. Between the trimmed V and J ends, which lost 3 bases and 1 base, there was a span of 7 bases. The DNA of the CDR3 is TGTGCCAGCAGTGAGGGACTTTCTGGAAACACCATATATTTT. It is translated as CASSEGLSGNTIYF.

J is TRBJ2-7 and V is TRBV2; weak D call: TRBD1 (6 bases). V shed 7 bases and J shed 3 bases, with 13 bases lying between them. Germline V gene lookup returns CDR1 SNHLY and CDR2 FYNNEI. The CDR3 consists of 13 residues. CDR3 sequence: CASNGQFSYEQYF. The DNA for the CDR3 is TGTGCCAGCAACGGACAGTTTAGCTACGAGCAGTACTTC. Full variable domain (missing parts from reference TRBV2 and TRBJ2-7): EPEVTQTPSHQVTQMGQEVILRCVPISNHLYFYWYRQILGQKVEFLVSFYNNEISEKSEIFDDQFSVERPDGSNFTLKIRSTKLEDSAMYFCASNGQFSYEQYFGPGTRLTVT.

V gene TRBV4-1 combines with J gene TRBJ2-3, with 7 nucleotides matching TRBD1. V lost 6 bases, J lost 2 bases, and 17 bases stayed unmatched. The germline V gene has CDR1 MGHRA and CDR2 YSYEKL. The CDR3 length is 18 residues. CDR3 sequence reads: CASRHQGRDRATTDTQYF. CDR3 nucleotide sequence: TGCGCCAGCAGACACCAAGGGCGCGACAGGGCTACCACAGATACGCAGTATTTT.

The chain couples TRBV5-4 to TRBJ1-5, with D maybe TRBD1 (5 bases). The CDR3 has 14 amino acids. V lost 0 bases and J lost 9, with 13 bases in between. Germline V CDR1 and CDR2: SGHNT, YYREEE (reference sequence). Written as DNA, the CDR3 is TGTGCCAGCAGCTTGGATGGGGGTACGGGGCCCCAGCATTTT. Protein sequence: CASSLDGGTGPQHF.

The V call is TRBV28, the J call TRBJ2-7; 14 positions match TRBD2. The junction had 5 bases not matched to a gene; V was cut back by 8 bases and J by 2 bases. The CDR3 runs to 15 residues. Germline V CDR1 and CDR2: MDHEN, SYDVKM. The CDR3 DNA sequence: TGTGCCAGCCTCGGGACTAGCGGGGGTACCTACGAGCAGTACTTC. Translated: CASLGTSGGTYEQYF.

CDR3: CASSGTLQGALGYTF. As DNA, the CDR3 is TGTGCCAGCAGCGGAACCTTACAGGGGGCGCTTGGCTACACCTTC. V usage is TRBV7-9 and J usage is TRBJ1-2, with 9 positions matching TRBD1. Per the germline V gene, CDR1 is SEHNR and CDR2 is FQNEAQ (reference sequence). J lost 7 bases, V lost 5 bases, and 11 bases had no gene match. This CDR3 has 15 residues. The entire variable domain, with the rest obtained from reference TRBV7-9 and TRBJ1-2, is as follows: DTGVSQNPRHKITKRGQNVTFRCDPISEHNRLYWYRQTLGQGPEFLTYFQNEAQLEKSRLLSDRFSAERPKGSFSTLEIQRTEQGDSAMYLCASSGTLQGALGYTFGSGTRLTVV.

The V call is TRBV5-4, the J call TRBJ2-5, with D maybe TRBD2 (6 bases). The germline V gene has CDR1 SGHNT and CDR2 YYREEE (reference sequence). The CDR3 has 18 amino acids. V lost 4 bases and J 5 bases, leaving 27 bases between the germline ends. Here the CDR3 DNA reads TGTGCCAGCAGCAGATACAGCGCGGCCAGACTAGGATGGGAGACCCAGTACTTC. Translated, it gives CASSRYSAARLGWETQYF.

The rearrangement links TRBV10-3 to TRBJ1-6; D is unclear. V lost 2 bases to trimming and J lost 7 bases, with 9 bases between them. CDR1 and CDR2 from the germline V gene are ENHRY and SYGVKD. The CDR3 runs to 14 residues. The CDR3: CAISELGSNSPLHF. The CDR3, as DNA: TGTGCCATCAGTGAGCTTGGCTCGAATTCACCCCTCCACTTT.

This chain links TRBV10-3 with TRBJ1-2; possibly TRBD1 for D (5 bases). The CDR3 consists of 15 residues. V was cut by 3 bases and J by 1 base, with 12 bases left in between. CDR1 is ENHRY and CDR2 is SYGVKD in the germline V gene. CDR3: CAISDPGQGNYGYTF. The CDR3 DNA reads TGTGCCATCAGTGATCCCGGACAAGGTAACTATGGCTACACCTTC.

V and J are TRBV25-1 and TRBJ1-1; 7 bases agree with TRBD1. Germline CDR1 is MGHDK and CDR2 is SYGVNS. Trimming at V came to 4 bases and at J to 6 bases, leaving 11 bases not matched to a gene. This CDR3 is 15 amino acids long. CDR3 sequence (DNA): TGTGCCAGCAGTGCCCTACAGGGGAGTGAATCTGAAGCTTTCTTT. This translates into CASSALQGSESEAFF.

The chain recombines TRBV30 with TRBJ1-2; D gene unclear. V lost 1 base, J lost 5 bases, and 8 bases lay in between. Germline V lookup: CDR1 GTSNPN, CDR2 SVGIG (reference sequence). The CDR3 contains 12 residues. Here the CDR3 reads CAWSEGSYGYTF. Written as DNA, the CDR3 is TGTGCCTGGAGTGAAGGGTCATATGGCTACACCTTC.

This chain uses TRBV7-9 with TRBJ1-4; D is ambiguous. This CDR3 spans 17 amino acids. Trimming stripped 2 bases from V and 7 bases from J, with 20 bases between. Germline CDR1 and CDR2: SEHNR and FQNEAQ (reference sequence). The CDR3 sequence: CASSLYRATNELEKLFF. The CDR3 nucleotides read TGTGCCAGCAGCTTATATAGGGCCACCAACGAACTTGAAAAACTGTTTTTT.